This is a list of T cell receptor beta chains from one sample in a study of blood T cells in healthy people across ages. TCRdb re-analysed the 5' RACE reads in MiXCR, keeping a single row per CDR3 protein. Of hundreds of thousands of distinct CDR3 sequences listed, approximately 50% were seen once; the top ten hold under 35%. The sequenced material came from blood. All receptors derive from a woman in her sixties in good health. The CDR3 runs from the conserved cysteine through the conserved F or W. A D gene is named only where the DNA matches it firmly. Rows give clone size only sometimes, using once, few, many, or a class for an expanded clone.

CSVEDRNYGYTF | TGCAGCGTTGAAGACAGAAACTATGGCTACACCTTC | 12 | TRBV29-1 | few | NA | TRBJ1-2
CASSPTRGLRDEKLFF | TGCGCCAGCAGCCCCACCCGTGGCCTAAGGGATGAAAAACTGTTTTTT | 16 | TRBV5-1 | few | NA | TRBJ1-4
CSARDTGEGFQETQYF | TGCAGTGCTAGAGATACCGGGGAGGGGTTCCAAGAGACCCAGTACTTC | 16 | TRBV20-1 | few | TRBD2 | TRBJ2-5
CASSLTGAGELFF | TGTGCCAGCAGTCTGACAGGGGCCGGGGAGCTGTTTTTT | 13 | TRBV12-3/TRBV12-4 | NA | TRBD1 | TRBJ2-2
CASSQAGIQNIQYF | TGTGCCAGCAGCCAAGCAGGGATACAAAACATTCAGTACTTC | 14 | TRBV3-1 | NA | NA | TRBJ2-4
CASSYSLTAFDSPLHF | TGTGCCAGCAGTTACTCATTGACGGCCTTTGATTCACCCCTCCACTTT | 16 | TRBV6-5 | NA | NA | TRBJ1-6
CASSYGGGQFF | TGTGCCAGCAGTTATGGGGGTGGGCAGTTCTTC | 11 | TRBV6-2/TRBV6-3 | NA | NA | TRBJ2-1
CASSRQGQYNEQFF | TGTGCCAGCAGTCGACAGGGCCAATACAATGAGCAGTTCTTC | 14 | TRBV28 | few | TRBD1 | TRBJ2-1
CSGGGALENTDTQYF | TGCAGTGGGGGAGGGGCCCTGGAAAACACAGATACGCAGTATTTT | 15 | TRBV20-1 | few | TRBD2 | TRBJ2-3
CASTTDGKSYNEQFF | TGTGCCAGCACCACAGACGGGAAGTCCTACAATGAGCAGTTCTTC | 15 | TRBV6-5 | NA | NA | TRBJ2-1
CASSLTRDEQYF | TGTGCCAGCAGCTTAACGAGGGACGAGCAGTACTTC | 12 | TRBV7-2 | NA | NA | TRBJ2-7
CASSAGTASNYGYTF | TGTGCCAGCAGCGCGGGTACCGCTTCTAACTATGGCTACACCTTC | 15 | TRBV7-2 | NA | NA | TRBJ1-2
CVSSYYNEQFF | TGTGTCAGCAGTTACTACAATGAGCAGTTCTTC | 11 | TRBV6-2/TRBV6-3 | NA | NA | TRBJ2-1
CASGVGAGELFF | TGTGCCAGCGGGGTCGGGGCCGGGGAGCTGTTTTTT | 12 | TRBV7-3 | NA | NA | TRBJ2-2
CASSSTGAREKLFF | TGTGCCAGCAGCTCGACAGGGGCCAGGGAAAAACTGTTTTTT | 14 | TRBV7-9 | NA | TRBD1 | TRBJ1-4
CSVERKGVDRNEQYF | TGCAGCGTTGAAAGGAAGGGGGTTGACCGTAATGAGCAGTACTTC | 15 | TRBV29-1 | NA | NA | TRBJ2-5
CASSAWDGGRYEQYF | TGTGCCAGCAGTGCATGGGACGGAGGTCGGTACGAGCAGTACTTC | 15 | TRBV12-3/TRBV12-4 | few | NA | TRBJ2-7
CASSRSGFYEQYF | TGTGCCAGCAGTCGTAGCGGCTTCTACGAGCAGTACTTC | 13 | TRBV7-2 | NA | NA | TRBJ2-7
CSARGLEQYF | TGCAGTGCACGGGGCCTCGAGCAGTACTTC | 10 | TRBV20-1 | few | NA | TRBJ2-7
CASSFRQGAFF | TGTGCCAGCAGTTTCAGACAAGGAGCTTTCTTT | 11 | TRBV27 | few | NA | TRBJ1-1
CASSSSLRFFGYEQYF | TGTGCCAGCAGCTCCAGTCTACGCTTTTTCGGCTACGAGCAGTACTTC | 16 | TRBV7-9 | few | NA | TRBJ2-7
CASSLPPGQKFF | TGTGCCAGCAGTTTACCTCCGGGACAGAAGTTCTTC | 12 | TRBV28 | NA | TRBD1 | TRBJ2-1
CSAFDTEAFF | TGCAGCGCTTTTGACACTGAAGCTTTCTTT | 10 | TRBV29-1 | few | NA | TRBJ1-1
CASSLGFGTGELFF | TGTGCCAGCAGTTTGGGTTTTGGCACCGGGGAGCTGTTTTTT | 14 | TRBV6-5 | NA | NA | TRBJ2-2
CASSFRGGDYGYTF | TGTGCCAGCAGCTTTAGGGGGGGCGACTATGGCTACACCTTC | 14 | TRBV7-2 | NA | NA | TRBJ1-2
CASPNPGQGANQPQHF | TGTGCCAGCCCAAATCCGGGACAGGGGGCCAATCAGCCCCAGCATTTT | 16 | TRBV21-1 | NA | NA | TRBJ1-5
CASSLGASGSYEQYF | TGTGCCAGCAGCTTAGGGGCTAGCGGAAGCTACGAGCAGTACTTC | 15 | TRBV7-3 | many | TRBD2 | TRBJ2-7
CASSLGGPLNEQYF | TGCGCCAGCAGCCTCGGAGGGCCTCTCAACGAGCAGTACTTC | 14 | TRBV4-3 | few | NA | TRBJ2-7
CASSPLRGYTF | TGTGCCAGCAGCCCCCTTCGCGGCTACACCTTC | 11 | TRBV9 | NA | NA | TRBJ1-2
CRPFGRTHNQPQHF | TGCAGACCCTTCGGTAGGACCCACAATCAGCCCCAGCATTTT | 14 | TRBV29-1 | NA | NA | TRBJ1-5
CASSFHQGAGANVLTF | TGTGCCAGCAGCTTCCACCAGGGTGCTGGGGCCAACGTCCTGACTTTC | 16 | TRBV5-5 | once | NA | TRBJ2-6
CTSSYAQPSYNEQFF | TGTACCAGCAGTTACGCGCAGCCCTCCTACAATGAGCAGTTCTTC | 15 | TRBV6-6 | NA | NA | TRBJ2-1
CASSQDPISGSLREQYF | TGCGCCAGCAGCCAAGATCCCATTAGCGGGTCCCTCCGTGAGCAGTACTTC | 17 | TRBV4-1 | NA | TRBD2 | TRBJ2-5
CASKLDRGNQPQHF | TGTGCCAGCAAGTTGGACAGGGGTAATCAGCCCCAGCATTTT | 14 | TRBV2 | NA | TRBD1 | TRBJ1-5
CASSYGVETQYF | TGTGCCAGCAGTTACGGTGTTGAGACCCAGTACTTC | 12 | TRBV6-5 | few | NA | TRBJ2-5
CASSHPNPPQHF | TGTGCCAGCAGTCATCCTAATCCGCCCCAGCATTTT | 12 | TRBV7-9 | NA | NA | TRBJ1-5
CASSPRQGSTEAFF | TGTGCCAGCAGCCCTCGACAGGGTAGCACTGAAGCTTTCTTT | 14 | TRBV7-2 | NA | TRBD1 | TRBJ1-1
CSVVTLAYNEQYF | TGCAGCGTTGTGACTCTGGCCTACAATGAGCAGTACTTC | 13 | TRBV29-1 | NA | NA | TRBJ2-7
CSARDSTAYQPQHF | TGCAGTGCTAGAGATAGCACAGCTTATCAGCCCCAGCATTTT | 14 | TRBV20-1 | NA | NA | TRBJ1-5
CASSGDNNQPQHF | TGTGCCAGCAGCGGGGACAACAATCAGCCCCAGCATTTT | 13 | TRBV7-2 | NA | NA | TRBJ1-5
CASSYSAGGTDTQYF | TGTGCCAGCAGTTACTCGGCGGGTGGCACAGATACGCAGTATTTT | 15 | TRBV6-5 | few | NA | TRBJ2-3